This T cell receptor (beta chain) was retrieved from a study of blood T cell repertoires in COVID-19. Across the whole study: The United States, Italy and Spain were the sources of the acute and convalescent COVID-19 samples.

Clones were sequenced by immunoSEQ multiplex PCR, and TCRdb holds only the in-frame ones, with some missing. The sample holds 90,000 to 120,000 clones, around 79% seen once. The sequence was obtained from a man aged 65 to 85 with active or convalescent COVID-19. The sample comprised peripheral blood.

The CDR3 DNA reads as TGTGCCAGCAGCTTGGCATACCGACAGGGCACTGAAGCTTTCTTT. This gives the protein CASSLAYRQGTEAFF. The J gene is TRBJ1-1, the V gene TRBV5-6; 7 nucleotides align to TRBD1. The CDR3 totals 15 residues. Germline CDR1 and CDR2: SGHDT and YYEEEE. V lost 0 bases, J lost 4 bases, and 6 bases stayed unmatched.